This TCR beta chain was recovered during a study of blood T cell repertoires in COVID-19. Across the whole study: PBMCs, B-cell-depleted T cells, or T cells were the source of the cDNA or gDNA that made up the material.

CDR3 length: 13 amino acids. Trimming cost V 4 bases and J 0 bases, with 6 bases left between them. Using immunoSEQ multiplex PCR, the repertoire was profiled, and TCRdb retains in-frame clones only, with some absent. The sample carries 130,000 or so clones, about 86% recorded once. The TCR originated in a man between 40 and 49 years old with acute COVID-19. The rearrangement joins TRBV12-3 or TRBV12-4 to TRBJ1-1; D is ambiguous. The sequenced sample was PBMCs or T cells enriched from blood (not recorded which). DNA of the CDR3: TGTGCCAGCAGTTCACTGATGAACACTGAAGCTTTCTTT. Its translation is CASSSLMNTEAFF.